The 14 T cell receptor beta chains listed next were all sequenced from one sample in a study of CD4 T cells in relation to SARS-CoV-2 and coronaviruses. Produced via immunoSEQ multiplex PCR; TCRdb's table is partial and in-frame only. The table has around 54,000 clones, 92% seen once. Sequenced input: naive CD4+ T cells from PBMCs. Subset denoted: naive CD4+ T cells isolated by negative enrichment. The receptors shown here come from an adult with COVID-19.

In DNA form, the CDR3 reads TGCGCCAGCAGCTCGACAGGGACTAACTATGGCTACACCTTC. It specifies CASSSTGTNYGYTF. The chain links TRBV5-1 to TRBJ1-2, with 7 bases fitting TRBD1. The CDR3 runs 14 residues. Germline-derived CDR1 and CDR2 are SGHRS and YFSETQ. Trimming removed 3 bases from V and 0 bases from J; junction bases left unmatched: 2.

The CDR3 DNA sequence: TGCGCCAGCAGCTTCGGCGGGAGTATTTACAATGAGCAGTTCTTC. Its protein is CASSFGGSIYNEQFF. V usage is TRBV5-1 and J usage is TRBJ2-1; 7 bases map to TRBD2. From germline, CDR1 is SGHRS and CDR2 YFSETQ. After removal of 2 bases from V and 4 bases from J, the junction contained 6 bases not matched to a gene. The CDR3 totals 15 residues.

The rearrangement uses TRBV6-5 and TRBJ2-1; no reliable D call. In germline, CDR1 is MNHEY, CDR2 SVGAGI. The CDR3 has 13 residues. V was clipped by 6 bases and J by 1 base, with 7 bases between them. DNA for the CDR3: TGTGCCAGCAGAAGAAGTTCCTACAATGAGCAGTTCTTC. Translating it yields CASRRSSYNEQFF.

The chain employs TRBV2 and TRBJ2-7; a weak D match, TRBD1 (6 bases). CDR1 is SNHLY, CDR2 FYNNEI, per germline. There are 15 residues in the CDR3. V shed 5 bases and J shed 1 base, with 15 bases lying between them. The CDR3 here is CASSKLLGQSYEQYF. CDR3 DNA sequence: TGTGCCAGCAGTAAACTACTTGGACAGTCCTACGAGCAGTACTTC.

This rearrangement joins TRBV9 to TRBJ2-2, with TRBD2 matching over 14 bases. Trimming cost V 3 bases and J 7 bases; bases outside gene matches: 14. The CDR3 loop spans 19 amino acids. CDR1 is SGDLS, CDR2 YYNGEE, per germline. The CDR3 region has the DNA TGTGCCAGCAGCGGGAAGACTAGCGGGAGGGTTGGACGAGGCGGGGAGCTGTTTTTT. It specifies CASSGKTSGRVGRGGELFF.

Only one count was recorded for this clone. V gene TRBV7-8 combines with J gene TRBJ2-2; D possibly corresponds to TRBD2 (6 bases). This CDR3 is 17 amino acids long. CDR1 and CDR2 from the germline V gene are SGHVS and FQNEAQ. The germline V and J ends were trimmed by 4 bases and 1 base, with 16 bases remaining between them. Here the CDR3 DNA reads TGTGCCAGCAGCTGGCCAAGAAGGAGGGAGAACACCGGGGAGCTGTTTTTT. Translating gives CASSWPRRRENTGELFF. The whole variable domain, filled in from reference TRBV7-8 and TRBJ2-2, reads GAGVSQSPRYKVAKRGQDVALRCDPISGHVSLFWYQQALGQGPEFLTYFQNEAQLDKSGLPSDRFFAERPEGSVSTLKIQRTQQEDSAVYLCASSWPRRRENTGELFFGEGSRLTVL.

V and J are TRBV28 and TRBJ1-5; a possible D gene is TRBD1 (5 bases). With 3 bases removed from V and 0 bases from J, the gap between germline ends came to 12 bases. The germline CDR1 and CDR2 sequences are MDHEN and SYDVKM. The length of the CDR3 is 16 residues. CDR3 amino acids: CASSFSRRGSNQPQHF. The CDR3 DNA sequence: TGTGCCAGCAGTTTTTCGAGGAGGGGTAGCAATCAGCCCCAGCATTTT.

V is TRBV28 and J is TRBJ1-3; D is perhaps TRBD1 (5 bases). Germline values: CDR1 MDHEN, CDR2 SYDVKM. With 5 bases removed from V and 1 base from J, the gap between germline ends came to 12 bases. The CDR3 contains 15 residues. As DNA, the CDR3 is TGTGCCAGCAGTAAGGACACTTTATCTGGAAACACCATATATTTT. Translating it yields CASSKDTLSGNTIYF.

The V and J genes are TRBV6-1 and TRBJ1-5, with D unclear. There are 14 residues in the CDR3. CDR1 is MNHNS and CDR2 is SASEGT in the germline V gene. V lost 0 bases and J 4 bases, leaving 7 bases between the germline ends. CDR3 sequence: CASSEAWVNQPQHF. The CDR3 region has the DNA TGTGCCAGCAGTGAAGCTTGGGTAAATCAGCCCCAGCATTTT.

This chain links TRBV5-1 with TRBJ2-1, with TRBD2 matching over 11 bases. Germline V CDR1 and CDR2: SGHRS, YFSETQ. The trim removed 3 bases at V and 4 bases at J, leaving 3 bases unmatched. The CDR3 runs to 15 residues. The CDR3 protein is CASSSGTSGYNEQFF. CDR3 sequence (DNA): TGCGCCAGCAGCTCTGGGACTAGCGGATACAATGAGCAGTTCTTC.

V and J are TRBV7-9 and TRBJ2-5; 7 nucleotides agree with TRBD1. The CDR3 is made up of 14 amino acids. Germline values: CDR1 SEHNR, CDR2 FQNEAQ (reference sequence). V was pared by 2 bases and J by 4 bases, with 4 bases of the junction left unmatched. CDR3 in amino acids: CASSLRDSTETQYF. The CDR3 bases are TGTGCCAGCAGCTTAAGGGACAGTACAGAGACCCAGTACTTC.

This clone was observed a few times. This chain links TRBV18 with TRBJ1-5; D remains ambiguous. Per the germline V gene, CDR1 is KGHSH and CDR2 is LQKENI. Deletions cut 3 bases from V and 1 base from J, with 7 bases between. This CDR3 is 14 amino acids long. CDR3: CASSPGRSNQPQHF. The CDR3 region has the DNA TGTGCCAGCTCACCTGGTCGGAGCAATCAGCCCCAGCATTTT.

This clone was seen a handful of times. The chain is built from TRBV6-1 and TRBJ1-6, with D hard to call. Per germline, CDR1 MNHNS and CDR2 SASEGT. This CDR3 region has 12 residues. The V end lost 0 bases, the J end lost 14 bases, and 8 bases lay between the germline ends. Here the CDR3 DNA reads TGTGCCAGCAGTGAAGCCTTGACCACCCTCCACTTT. This codes for CASSEALTTLHF.

The chain employs TRBV5-4 and TRBJ2-7, with 7 bases identical to TRBD2. V lost 5 bases to trimming and J lost 2 bases; unmatched junction nucleotides: 10. This CDR3 has 15 residues. Per germline, CDR1 SGHNT and CDR2 YYREEE (reference sequence). The CDR3 region has the DNA TGTGCCAGCAGATCTGGGAGGGGTGGAACCTACGAGCAGTACTTC. This codes for CASRSGRGGTYEQYF.